This TCR beta chain stems from a study of blood T cell repertoires in COVID-19. Across the whole study: The cDNA or gDNA used as material had been derived from T cells, B-cell-depleted T cells, or PBMCs.

V lost 1 base, J lost 4 bases, and 8 bases stayed unmatched. This CDR3 has 17 amino acids. CDR1 SEHNR and CDR2 FQNEAQ come from the germline V gene (reference sequence). As processed by the authors: The authors estimated nucleated cell counts from reference gene primer amplification. The data were produced by immunoSEQ multiplex PCR, yet TCRdb's version contains in-frame clones alone and is incomplete. D and trimming come from the DNA, and the V and J calls and clone size come from that table. The table records roughly 340,000 clones, around 86% of them present only once. Specimen: peripheral blood. This chain connects TRBV7-9 to TRBJ1-5; 9 bases match TRBD1. This receptor was identified in a woman in her forties or fifties with COVID-19, enrolled during active disease. The DNA for the CDR3 is TGTGCCAGCAGCTTAGGATTACAGGGGGCTGGTAATCAGCCCCAGCATTTT. It codes for CASSLGLQGAGNQPQHF. Complete variable domain (other parts from reference TRBV7-9 and TRBJ1-5): DTGVSQNPRHKITKRGQNVTFRCDPISEHNRLYWYRQTLGQGPEFLTYFQNEAQLEKSRLLSDRFSAERPKGSFSTLEIQRTEQGDSAMYLCASSLGLQGAGNQPQHFGDGTRLSIL.